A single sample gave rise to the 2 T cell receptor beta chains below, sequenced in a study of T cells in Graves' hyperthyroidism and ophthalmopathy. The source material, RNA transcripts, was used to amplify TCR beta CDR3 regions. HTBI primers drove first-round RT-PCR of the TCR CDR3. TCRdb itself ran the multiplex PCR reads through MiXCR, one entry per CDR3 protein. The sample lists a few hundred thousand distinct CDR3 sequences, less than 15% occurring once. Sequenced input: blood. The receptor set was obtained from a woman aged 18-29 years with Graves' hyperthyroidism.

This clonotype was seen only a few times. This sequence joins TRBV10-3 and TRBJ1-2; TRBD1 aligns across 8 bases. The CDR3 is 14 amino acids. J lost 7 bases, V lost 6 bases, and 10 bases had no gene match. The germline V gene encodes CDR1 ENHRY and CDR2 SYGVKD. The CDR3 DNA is TGTGCCATCAGCCCCGGACAGGGTGCTGGTGGCTACACCTTC. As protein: CAISPGQGAGGYTF.

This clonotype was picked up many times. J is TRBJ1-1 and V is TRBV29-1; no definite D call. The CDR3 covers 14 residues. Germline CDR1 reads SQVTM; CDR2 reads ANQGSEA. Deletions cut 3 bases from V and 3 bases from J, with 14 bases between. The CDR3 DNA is TGCAGCGTTGAGGTTGGACGGAGTGACACTGAAGCTTTCTTT. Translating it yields CSVEVGRSDTEAFF.